These T cell receptor beta chains were read from a single sample in a study of graft-versus-host responses after intestinal transplantation. Sequenced by immunoSEQ multiplex PCR; TCRdb stores in-frame clones only, minus some. The repertoire includes 80,000 to 100,000 clones, less than 95% of them detected once, and about 0.073% sits in the top ten. These receptors lack a known antigen. The specimen comprised unstimulated CD8+ T cells sorted from spleen or lymph node cells, sampled before transplant. The receptors were gathered from a human donor who was the organ donor for an intestinal transplant. Each CDR3 is given with its conserved first and last residue. D genes are given only for firm matches.

j_call,d_call,v_call,cdr3_nt,cdr3_aa
TRBJ1-6,.,TRBV28,TGTGCCATCGGGGATAATTCACCCCTCCACTTT,CAIGDNSPLHF
TRBJ2-5,TRBD1,TRBV13,TGTGCCAGCAACCACAGGGGGGATGAGACCCAGTACTTC,CASNHRGDETQYF
TRBJ2-1,.,TRBV29-1,TGCAGCGTTGTAAGCGGAGGTGTACAAAATGAGCAGTTCTTC,CSVVSGGVQNEQFF
TRBJ2-5,TRBD2,TRBV11-2,TGTGCCAGCAGCCTAGGTTTGCGGGGGACCTTTTTAGAGACCCAGTACTTC,CASSLGLRGTFLETQYF
TRBJ2-7,.,TRBV9,TGTGCCAGCAGCGTAGACGGTGGCGAGCAGTACTTC,CASSVDGGEQYF
TRBJ1-4,TRBD1,TRBV5-1,TGCGCCAGCACCCATGGGACAGCAACTAATGAAAAACTGTTTTTT,CASTHGTATNEKLFF
TRBJ2-1,.,TRBV11-2,TGTGCCAGCAGCTTGTCAACAGGGAAGGGTTACAATGAGCAGTTCTTC,CASSLSTGKGYNEQFF
TRBJ2-3,TRBD2,TRBV7-7,TGTGCTAGCAGCTCCAGACTAGCGGGAGAAACGGGGGCAGATACGCAGTATTTT,CASSSRLAGETGADTQYF
TRBJ1-1,.,TRBV10-2,TGCGCCAGCAGTGATAGGAGCCCATCTATGAACACTGAAGCTTTCTTT,CASSDRSPSMNTEAFF
TRBJ1-1,.,TRBV27,TGTGCCAGCAGTTTATTGGGGGGGGGCACTGAAGCTTTCTTT,CASSLLGGGTEAFF
TRBJ2-7,TRBD1,TRBV15,TGTGCCACCAGCGGAGAAGGACAGGGTCGTAGCTACGAGCAGTACTTC,CATSGEGQGRSYEQYF
TRBJ1-1,TRBD1,TRBV12-5,TGTGCTAGTGGTCCCACACCCCGGGACAGGGGGGAAGAAGCTTTCTTT,CASGPTPRDRGEEAFF
TRBJ2-2,TRBD2,TRBV2,TGTGCCAGCAAGGGTCGTGAGCGGGGAAACACCGGGGAGCTGTTTTTT,CASKGRERGNTGELFF
TRBJ1-1,.,TRBV9,TGTGCCAGCAGCCCTTCGGGGGGGAGTAACACTGAAGCTTTCTTT,CASSPSGGSNTEAFF
TRBJ2-7,TRBD2,TRBV5-6,TGTGCCAGCAGCCCGGGGGGGCCGGGGTCCTACGAGCAGTACTTC,CASSPGGPGSYEQYF
TRBJ2-1,.,TRBV10-3,TGTGCCTCTATTAGGGGATCGGAGCAGTTCTTC,CASIRGSEQFF
TRBJ1-5,.,TRBV15,TGTGCCACCAGCAGAGGAAGGGGACATAGAGGGCCCCAGCATTTT,CATSRGRGHRGPQHF
TRBJ2-4,TRBD1,TRBV2,TGTGCCAGCAGGGGACAGGGTTGGCGGGAGTATCAAAACATTCAGTACTTC,CASRGQGWREYQNIQYF
TRBJ2-1,TRBD2,TRBV27,TGTGCCAGCAGTACTATTAGCGGGAGAAGGGGCAATGAGCAGTTCTTC,CASSTISGRRGNEQFF
TRBJ2-3,TRBD2,TRBV15,TGTGCCACCGAAAGCGGGGGGCGCCCAGATACGCAGTATTTT,CATESGGRPDTQYF
TRBJ2-2,TRBD1,TRBV27,TGTGCCAGCACCTCGGACAGGGGGCCCACCGAGGAGCTGTTTTTT,CASTSDRGPTEELFF
TRBJ2-2,.,TRBV2,TGTGCCAGCAAAACACGGAACACCGGGGAGCTGTTTTTT,CASKTRNTGELFF
TRBJ1-1,TRBD1,TRBV19,TGTGCCAGTAAACCCGGGACAGGGTTGCGCGAAGCTTTCTTT,CASKPGTGLREAFF
TRBJ2-1,TRBD2,TRBV19,TGTGCCAGTACGAGGGACTACGGATTCGATGAGCAGTTCTTC,CASTRDYGFDEQFF
TRBJ2-2,.,TRBV4-2,TGTGCCAGCAGCCAAGAGTTCTCCTACACCGGGGAGCTGTTTTTT,CASSQEFSYTGELFF
TRBJ2-6,.,TRBV19,TGTGCCAGTAGTTTCCGTACTTCTGGGGCCAACGTCCTGACTTTC,CASSFRTSGANVLTF
TRBJ1-2,TRBD1,TRBV6-6,TGTGCCAGCAATCAACCGGACAGGTTTGGCTACACCTTC,CASNQPDRFGYTF
TRBJ2-7,TRBD2,TRBV5-1,TGCGCCAGCAGCTTGCCGGGGGGCTACGAGCAGTACTTC,CASSLPGGYEQYF
TRBJ2-1,TRBD2,TRBV19,TGTGCCAGTACCCCCCTTGGGCGGGAGGGCCGATACAATGAGCAGTTCTTC,CASTPLGREGRYNEQFF